The 23 T cell receptor beta chains below come from one sample, sequenced in a study of CD4 T cells in relation to SARS-CoV-2 and coronaviruses. Antigens of these TCRs are unknown. Clones were read by immunoSEQ multiplex PCR, and TCRdb kept only the in-frame ones, dropping some. Here the sample spans 24,000 or so clones, 78% being singletons. CD4+ T cells from unexposed donors were obtained before the COVID-19 pandemic (2011-2018). The cells were cultured for around ten days before CD4+ T cells were isolated. Sequencing was performed on CD4+ T cells from PBMCs, cultured in vitro. These receptors originate from a human donor in good health.

This clone was found a few times. The chain recombines TRBV12-5 with TRBJ1-2, with a tentative D call TRBD1 (5 bases). This CDR3 region has 13 residues. The V and J ends lost 0 bases and 6 bases respectively, with 8 bases between them. Germline CDR1 LGHNT, CDR2 FRNRAP. CDR3 nucleotides: TGTGCTAGTGGTTTGGTGGGGGGGAATGGCTACACCTTC. Translation gives CASGLVGGNGYTF.

To note about this clone: The conserved phenylalanine or tryptophan normally closing the CDR3 is absent here, so this likely arose from a read error. The DNA is omitted, as the CDR3 cannot be located on it reliably, and the CDR3 follows TCRdb's listing. The V gene is TRBV2, the J gene TRBJ1-2. The length of the CDR3 is 12 amino acids, counting both ends. CDR1 and CDR2 from the germline V gene are SNHLY and FYNNEI. The CDR3 sequence is CASSDGEVILAG.

This clone was detected a few times. The chain uses TRBV25-1 and TRBJ2-1; D unclear. With 2 bases removed from V and 7 bases from J, the gap between germline ends came to 9 bases. Per germline, CDR1 MGHDK and CDR2 SYGVNS. The CDR3 has 13 amino acids. The CDR3 DNA reads TGTGCCAGCAGTGAAGAGGTGGGGAATGAGCAGTTCTTC. Its protein is CASSEEVGNEQFF.

This chain connects TRBV5-4 to TRBJ2-1; D is undetermined. The CDR3 totals 16 residues. The V and J ends lost 0 bases and 3 bases respectively, with 13 bases between them. Germline V gives CDR1 SGHNT, CDR2 YYREEE (reference sequence). The CDR3 reads CASSLGAPNNYNEQFF. CDR3 bases: TGTGCCAGCAGCTTGGGGGCCCCCAACAACTACAATGAGCAGTTCTTC.

The rearrangement links TRBV6-5 to TRBJ2-2; D remains ambiguous. CDR1 and CDR2 from the germline V gene are MNHEY and SVGAGI. The V gene lost 2 bases and the J gene lost 6 bases, with 10 bases spanning the gap. The CDR3 is made up of 14 amino acids. The CDR3 DNA reads TGTGCCAGCAGTTACATGGGATATTCCGGGGAGCTGTTTTTT. Its protein is CASSYMGYSGELFF.

There are a few counts of this clone. The V gene is TRBV4-2, the J gene TRBJ2-1; tentative D call: TRBD1 (7 bases). The germline CDR1 and CDR2 sequences are LGHNA and YNFKEQ. The germline V and J ends were trimmed by 1 base and 3 bases, with 22 bases remaining between them. The CDR3 is 19 amino acids. CDR3 nucleotides: TGTGCCAGCAGCCAAGGGCCTAGGGGTGGAGGGGGCATCTACAATGAGCAGTTCTTC. Translated: CASSQGPRGGGGIYNEQFF.

This chain connects TRBV7-3 to TRBJ2-7; tentatively, D is TRBD1 (5 bases). The CDR3 consists of 16 residues. Germline assignment: CDR1 SGHTA and CDR2 FQGTGA. With 1 base removed from V and 5 bases from J, the gap between germline ends came to 18 bases. CDR3 nucleotides: TGTGCCAGCAGCTTAAGTGGGGTGGGGTGGGGCCACGAGCAGTACTTC. Residues: CASSLSGVGWGHEQYF.

Details on this clone: Other DNA sequences in the same sample also yield this CDR3. The chain joins TRBV7-2 to TRBJ2-1, with 8 bases lining up with TRBD2. CDR3 length equals 15 residues. The ends lost 4 bases at V and 4 bases at J; junction bases unmatched: 6. Germline CDR1 SGHTA, CDR2 FQGNSA. CDR3 coding DNA: TGTGCCAGCAGCTCCACTAGCGGCCAATACAATGAGCAGTTCTTC. This translates into CASSSTSGQYNEQFF.

V is TRBV24-1 and J is TRBJ1-2; TRBD1 might be the D (5 bases). The CDR3 runs 13 residues. The germline V and J ends were trimmed by 6 bases and 8 bases, with 15 bases remaining between them. Germline V gives CDR1 KGHDR, CDR2 SFDVKD. The CDR3 is CATSQGYDRGYTF. As DNA, the CDR3 is TGTGCCACCAGTCAGGGTTACGATAGAGGCTACACCTTC.

This chain uses TRBV27 with TRBJ2-7, with D possibly being TRBD2 (5 bases). The CDR3 loop spans 14 amino acids. V was clipped by 2 bases and J by 4 bases, with 12 bases between them. Germline V gives CDR1 MNHEY, CDR2 SMNVEV (reference sequence). The DNA of the CDR3 is TGTGCCAGCAGTTTAGCGGACGGGGTTTACGAGCAGTACTTC. Translated: CASSLADGVYEQYF.

V usage is TRBV9 and J usage is TRBJ2-1; the D call may be TRBD1 or TRBD2 (5 bases each). The CDR3 is made up of 16 amino acids. Germline V lookup: CDR1 SGDLS, CDR2 YYNGEE. Trimming removed 6 bases from V and 8 bases from J, with 24 bases in between. The CDR3 bases are TGTGCCAGCAACGTCGCTCTTGGGGGAGCTGGCGATGAGCAGTTCTTC. Amino acid sequence: CASNVALGGAGDEQFF.

Here the CDR3 DNA reads TGTGCCAGCAGCAGGAACCCAAGCTCCTACGAGCAGTACTTC. Amino acids: CASSRNPSSYEQYF. The genes are TRBV21-1 and TRBJ2-7. TRBV21-1 is a pseudogene locus. This CDR3 has 14 residues.

The rearrangement links TRBV11-2 to TRBJ2-4; 7 nucleotides agree with TRBD1. Germline lookup yields CDR1 SGHAT and CDR2 FQNNGV. This CDR3 is 17 amino acids long. The J segment lost 0 bases and the V segment lost 5 bases, leaving 10 bases of the junction unmatched. CDR3 residues: CASSPRGQSLAKNIQYF. DNA of the CDR3: TGTGCCAGCAGCCCGAGGGGACAGTCCCTAGCCAAAAACATTCAGTACTTC. Variable domain in full (rest from reference TRBV11-2 and TRBJ2-4): EAGVAQSPRYKIIEKRQSVAFWCNPISGHATLYWYQQILGQGPKLLIQFQNNGVVDDSQLPKDRFSAERLKGVDSTLKIQPAKLEDSAVYLCASSPRGQSLAKNIQYFGAGTRLSVL.

This sequence joins TRBV6-5 and TRBJ1-5, with unresolved D. This CDR3 is built from 13 residues. V was shortened by 6 bases and J by 4 bases, with 10 bases between the two germline ends. Germline V lookup: CDR1 MNHEY, CDR2 SVGAGI. The CDR3 is CASRADGNQPQHF. The CDR3 coding sequence is TGTGCCAGCAGGGCGGACGGGAATCAGCCCCAGCATTTT.

A single count supports this clone. J is TRBJ2-1 and V is TRBV24-1; 8 bases fit TRBD2. With V trimmed by 1 base and J by 8 bases, 9 bases remained unmatched. The germline V gene has CDR1 KGHDR and CDR2 SFDVKD. The CDR3 is 16 residues long. This CDR3 reads CATSDFVAGSYYEQFF. In DNA, the CDR3 is TGTGCCACCAGTGATTTTGTAGCGGGATCTTATTATGAGCAGTTCTTC.

The chain links TRBV29-1 to TRBJ1-1, with 7 bases matching TRBD1. V dropped 7 bases and J dropped 1; count of bases not matched to a gene: 6. The CDR3 runs to 13 residues. The V gene's germline CDR1 is SQVTM and CDR2 ANQGSEA. The CDR3 DNA follows: TGCAGCGCCACCGGGACAGCGAACACTGAAGCTTTCTTT. Encoded protein: CSATGTANTEAFF.

This clone was seen once. The chain links TRBV25-1 to TRBJ1-4; no clear D gene. CDR1 and CDR2 (germline): MGHDK, SYGVNS. The CDR3 totals 16 residues. Trimming removed 2 bases at V and 5 bases at J, with 15 bases between. CDR3 residues: CASSEAPGVINEKLFF. In nucleotides, the CDR3 is TGTGCCAGCAGTGAAGCGCCGGGAGTAATAAATGAAAAACTGTTTTTT.

CDR3 amino acids: CASSSGRVTDTQYF. The CDR3 DNA reads TGCGCCAGCAGCTCGGGCAGGGTCACAGATACGCAGTATTTT. The rearrangement uses TRBV5-1 and TRBJ2-3; TRBD1 might be the D (5 bases). Between the trimmed V and J ends, which lost 3 bases and 2 bases, there was a span of 10 bases. The V gene's germline CDR1 is SGHRS and CDR2 YFSETQ. This CDR3 is built from 14 residues. Supplemented by reference TRBV5-1 and TRBJ2-3, the full variable domain reads KAGVTQTPRYLIKTRGQQVTLSCSPISGHRSVSWYQQTPGQGLQFLFEYFSETQRNKGNFPGRFSGRQFSNSRSEMNVSTLELGDSALYLCASSSGRVTDTQYFGPGTRLTVL.

The rearrangement links TRBV28 to TRBJ2-7; 10 bases map to TRBD1. The germline V gene has CDR1 MDHEN and CDR2 SYDVKM. The V and J ends lost 6 bases and 1 base, in that order; junction bases with no gene match: 12. The CDR3 has 17 amino acids. CDR3 DNA: TGTGCCAGCAGCGTTCCTCGACAGGGGGCAAGGTCCTACGAGCAGTACTTC. The encoded protein is CASSVPRQGARSYEQYF. Looking up the rest from reference TRBV28 and TRBJ2-7 gives the full variable domain: DVKVTQSSRYLVKRTGEKVFLECVQDMDHENMFWYRQDPGLGLRLIYFSYDVKMKEKGDIPEGYSVSREKKERFSLILESASTNQTSMYLCASSVPRQGARSYEQYFGPGTRLTVT.

This chain uses TRBV5-6 with TRBJ1-1, with 7 positions matching TRBD1. The V gene's germline CDR1 is SGHDT and CDR2 YYEEEE. The CDR3 is made up of 14 amino acids. V trimming: 4 bases; J trimming: 3 bases; junction bases outside the gene matches: 6. CDR3 DNA sequence: TGTGCCAGCAGCATACTGACAGGGTACACTGAAGCTTTCTTT. It translates to CASSILTGYTEAFF.

The chain links TRBV5-4 to TRBJ2-1, with TRBD1 matching over 7 bases. Germline V CDR1 and CDR2: SGHNT, YYREEE (reference sequence). V gave up 3 bases and J gave up 0 bases; unmatched junction bases: 3. This CDR3 is 15 amino acids long. The DNA for the CDR3 is TGTGCCAGCAGCTCCGGGACAGTCTCCTACAATGAGCAGTTCTTC. Amino acid sequence: CASSSGTVSYNEQFF.

This chain connects TRBV19 to TRBJ2-5; the match to TRBD2 covers 9 bases. Germline CDR1 and CDR2: LNHDA and SQIVND (reference sequence). Germline trimming cut 6 bases from V and 0 bases from J; bases unmatched to any gene: 2. The CDR3 runs to 14 residues. The CDR3 spells CASSRLADQETQYF. The CDR3 DNA follows: TGTGCCAGTAGCCGACTAGCGGACCAAGAGACCCAGTACTTC.

The V call is TRBV18, the J call TRBJ1-4; D gene ambiguous. Trimming stripped 5 bases from V and 4 bases from J, with 2 bases between. This CDR3 contains 11 residues. Germline CDR1 and CDR2: KGHSH and LQKENI. In DNA, the CDR3 is TGTGCCAGCTCAAATAATGAAAAACTGTTTTTT. The encoded protein is CASSNNEKLFF.